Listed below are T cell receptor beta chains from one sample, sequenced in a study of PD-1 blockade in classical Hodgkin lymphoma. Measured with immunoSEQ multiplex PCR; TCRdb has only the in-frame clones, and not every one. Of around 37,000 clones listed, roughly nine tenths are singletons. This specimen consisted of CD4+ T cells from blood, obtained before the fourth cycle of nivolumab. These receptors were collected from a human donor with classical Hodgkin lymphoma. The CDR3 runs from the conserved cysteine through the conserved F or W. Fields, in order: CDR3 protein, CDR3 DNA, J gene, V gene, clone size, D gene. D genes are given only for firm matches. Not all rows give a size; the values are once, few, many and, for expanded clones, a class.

CDR3aa: CASSSFGTGGTGEAFF; CDR3nt: TGCGCCAGCAGCTCCTTCGGGACAGGGGGCACGGGTGAAGCTTTCTTT; j_gene: TRBJ1-1; v_gene: TRBV5-1; abundance: .; d_gene: TRBD1
CDR3aa: CASSLETNEQFF; CDR3nt: TGTGCCAGCAGCTTAGAGACCAATGAGCAGTTCTTC; j_gene: TRBJ2-1; v_gene: TRBV11-3; abundance: .; d_gene: .
CDR3aa: CATSRGLQGTEQYF; CDR3nt: TGTGCCACCAGCAGAGGCCTACAGGGAACCGAGCAGTACTTC; j_gene: TRBJ2-7; v_gene: TRBV15; abundance: .; d_gene: .
CDR3aa: CAWSVQGQGWPEAFF; CDR3nt: TGTGCCTGGAGTGTACAAGGGCAGGGGTGGCCTGAAGCTTTCTTT; j_gene: TRBJ1-1; v_gene: TRBV30; abundance: .; d_gene: .
CDR3aa: CASSIGTGNYEQYF; CDR3nt: TGTGCCAGTAGTATAGGGACAGGGAACTACGAGCAGTACTTC; j_gene: TRBJ2-7; v_gene: TRBV19; abundance: .; d_gene: TRBD1
CDR3aa: CAIRTENTGELFF; CDR3nt: TGTGCCATCAGAACAGAGAACACCGGGGAGCTGTTTTTT; j_gene: TRBJ2-2; v_gene: TRBV6-5; abundance: once; d_gene: .
CDR3aa: CASSPIKGPTGQGSYSNQPQHF; CDR3nt: TGTGCCAGCAGTCCAATAAAGGGCCCCACGGGACAGGGGAGTTATAGCAATCAGCCCCAGCATTTT; j_gene: TRBJ1-5; v_gene: TRBV28; abundance: .; d_gene: TRBD1
CDR3aa: CASSFGETQYF; CDR3nt: TGTGCCAGCAGCTTCGGGGAGACCCAGTACTTC; j_gene: TRBJ2-5; v_gene: TRBV11-2; abundance: few; d_gene: .
CDR3aa: CASSPLRDTGELFF; CDR3nt: TGTGCCAGCAGCCCACTACGGGACACCGGGGAGCTGTTTTTT; j_gene: TRBJ2-2; v_gene: TRBV14; abundance: .; d_gene: .
CDR3aa: CASSQSSGTHGYEQYF; CDR3nt: TGTGCCAGCAGCCAATCTAGCGGGACCCACGGGTACGAGCAGTACTTC; j_gene: TRBJ2-7; v_gene: TRBV4-2; abundance: few; d_gene: TRBD2
CDR3aa: CASSEPVGGLSYEQYF; CDR3nt: TGTGCCAGCAGTGAGCCGGTCGGGGGGTTGAGCTACGAGCAGTACTTC; j_gene: TRBJ2-7; v_gene: TRBV2; abundance: .; d_gene: TRBD2
CDR3aa: CASCTSGRALWETQYF; CDR3nt: TGTGCCAGCTGTACTAGCGGGAGGGCCCTCTGGGAGACCCAGTACTTC; j_gene: TRBJ2-5; v_gene: TRBV2; abundance: .; d_gene: TRBD2
CDR3aa: CASSLYQVVNTEAFF; CDR3nt: TGTGCCAGTAGTCTATACCAGGTTGTGAACACTGAAGCTTTCTTT; j_gene: TRBJ1-1; v_gene: TRBV19; abundance: .; d_gene: .
CDR3aa: CAWSGQDYTEAFF; CDR3nt: TGTGCCTGGAGTGGACAGGATTACACTGAAGCTTTCTTT; j_gene: TRBJ1-1; v_gene: TRBV30; abundance: .; d_gene: .
CDR3aa: CASSQGPWTASTDTQYF; CDR3nt: TGTGCCAGCAGCCAAGGCCCGTGGACCGCTAGCACAGATACGCAGTATTTT; j_gene: TRBJ2-3; v_gene: TRBV14; abundance: .; d_gene: .
CDR3aa: CASSQGTSGRGNNEQFF; CDR3nt: TGTGCCAGCAGCCAAGGGACTAGCGGGAGAGGCAACAATGAGCAGTTCTTC; j_gene: TRBJ2-1; v_gene: TRBV4-2; abundance: .; d_gene: TRBD2
CDR3aa: CASSDARQTPGRGNTIYF; CDR3nt: TGTGCCAGCAGTGATGCTAGACAGACTCCTGGGAGGGGAAACACCATATATTTT; j_gene: TRBJ1-3; v_gene: TRBV6-1; abundance: .; d_gene: .
CDR3aa: CASSPRRETQYF; CDR3nt: TGTGCCAGCAGTCCCCGACGGGAGACCCAGTACTTC; j_gene: TRBJ2-5; v_gene: TRBV28; abundance: .; d_gene: .
CDR3aa: CASSLPGQGVIRGYTF; CDR3nt: TGTGCCAGCAGCTTACCGGGACAGGGAGTTATCCGCGGCTACACCTTC; j_gene: TRBJ1-2; v_gene: TRBV5-6; abundance: .; d_gene: TRBD1
CDR3aa: CASSPGQGWQPQHF; CDR3nt: TGCGCCAGCAGCCCCGGACAGGGTTGGCAGCCCCAGCATTTT; j_gene: TRBJ1-5; v_gene: TRBV4-1; abundance: once; d_gene: TRBD1
CDR3aa: CASGAEGQSYEQYF; CDR3nt: TGTGCCAGCGGAGCAGAGGGACAGTCCTACGAGCAGTACTTC; j_gene: TRBJ2-7; v_gene: TRBV28; abundance: .; d_gene: TRBD1
CDR3aa: CAWSERDREVISGNTIYF; CDR3nt: TGTGCCTGGAGCGAACGGGACAGGGAGGTCATCTCTGGAAACACCATATATTTT; j_gene: TRBJ1-3; v_gene: TRBV30; abundance: .; d_gene: TRBD1
CDR3aa: CASSSLLGSYEQYF; CDR3nt: TGCGCCAGCAGCAGCCTTTTGGGATCCTACGAGCAGTACTTC; j_gene: TRBJ2-7; v_gene: TRBV5-1; abundance: .; d_gene: .
CDR3aa: CASSSPPSDEQFF; CDR3nt: TGTGCCAGCAGTTCCCCGCCGTCCGATGAGCAGTTCTTC; j_gene: TRBJ2-1; v_gene: TRBV6-5; abundance: .; d_gene: .
CDR3aa: CAISGTGSQETQYF; CDR3nt: TGTGCCATCAGTGGTACAGGAAGTCAAGAGACCCAGTACTTC; j_gene: TRBJ2-5; v_gene: TRBV10-3; abundance: .; d_gene: .
CDR3aa: CAGSYPGNLLDTEAFF; CDR3nt: TGTGCCGGCAGTTACCCAGGGAATTTACTGGACACTGAAGCTTTCTTT; j_gene: TRBJ1-1; v_gene: TRBV6-6; abundance: .; d_gene: .
CDR3aa: CASSNAGAGTGELFF; CDR3nt: TGTGCCAGTAGTAACGCGGGAGCGGGCACCGGGGAGCTGTTTTTT; j_gene: TRBJ2-2; v_gene: TRBV19; abundance: .; d_gene: TRBD2
CDR3aa: CASKGDRAPNYGYTF; CDR3nt: TGTGCCAGTAAGGGGGACAGGGCCCCTAACTATGGCTACACCTTC; j_gene: TRBJ1-2; v_gene: TRBV19; abundance: .; d_gene: TRBD1
CDR3aa: CASTGQGLRRTEAFF; CDR3nt: TGTGCCAGTACCGGACAGGGTCTTAGAAGGACTGAAGCTTTCTTT; j_gene: TRBJ1-1; v_gene: TRBV19; abundance: .; d_gene: TRBD1
CDR3aa: CASSIRTRAQETQYF; CDR3nt: TGTGCCAGTAGTATACGAACCAGGGCCCAAGAGACCCAGTACTTC; j_gene: TRBJ2-5; v_gene: TRBV19; abundance: .; d_gene: .
CDR3aa: CASSLGSGARSNQPQHF; CDR3nt: TGTGCCAGCAGCTTAGGTTCTGGGGCTCGGAGCAATCAGCCCCAGCATTTT; j_gene: TRBJ1-5; v_gene: TRBV5-6; abundance: .; d_gene: .
CDR3aa: CAWARSGMNTGELFF; CDR3nt: TGTGCCTGGGCCCGTTCGGGGATGAACACCGGGGAGCTGTTTTTT; j_gene: TRBJ2-2; v_gene: TRBV30; abundance: .; d_gene: .
CDR3aa: CSVAQGNYEQYF; CDR3nt: TGCAGCGTTGCGCAGGGGAACTACGAGCAGTACTTC; j_gene: TRBJ2-7; v_gene: TRBV29-1; abundance: .; d_gene: .
CDR3aa: CASSLGGALGYGYTF; CDR3nt: TGTGCCAGCAGTCTAGGGGGGGCCCTTGGCTATGGCTACACCTTC; j_gene: TRBJ1-2; v_gene: TRBV2; abundance: .; d_gene: .
CDR3aa: CASSLGGAANTEAFF; CDR3nt: TGTGCCAGCAGCTTAGGTGGGGCGGCGAACACTGAAGCTTTCTTT; j_gene: TRBJ1-1; v_gene: TRBV7-9; abundance: .; d_gene: .
CDR3aa: CASSAWTGGFNEQFF; CDR3nt: TGTGCCAGCAGCGCGTGGACAGGGGGCTTCAATGAGCAGTTCTTC; j_gene: TRBJ2-1; v_gene: TRBV9; abundance: .; d_gene: TRBD1
CDR3aa: CASSKIPPTNEKLFF; CDR3nt: TGTGCCAGCAGTAAAATCCCGCCAACTAATGAAAAACTGTTTTTT; j_gene: TRBJ1-4; v_gene: TRBV27; abundance: .; d_gene: .
CDR3aa: CASSWGGYGYTF; CDR3nt: TGTGCCAGCAGTTGGGGCGGATATGGCTACACCTTC; j_gene: TRBJ1-2; v_gene: TRBV28; abundance: .; d_gene: .
CDR3aa: CASSLNQYEQYF; CDR3nt: TGCGCCAGCAGCTTGAATCAGTACGAGCAGTACTTC; j_gene: TRBJ2-7; v_gene: TRBV5-1; abundance: .; d_gene: .
CDR3aa: CASSVGQTSGNTIYF; CDR3nt: TGCGCCAGCAGCGTGGGACAGACCTCTGGAAACACCATATATTTT; j_gene: TRBJ1-3; v_gene: TRBV5-1; abundance: once; d_gene: TRBD1
CDR3aa: CAITDGHSYEQYF; CDR3nt: TGTGCCATAACTGACGGACACTCCTACGAGCAGTACTTC; j_gene: TRBJ2-7; v_gene: TRBV10-3; abundance: .; d_gene: .
CDR3aa: CASSFDLAVVRNGYTF; CDR3nt: TGTGCCAGCAGCTTTGATTTAGCAGTAGTAAGGAATGGCTACACCTTC; j_gene: TRBJ1-2; v_gene: TRBV11-2; abundance: .; d_gene: .
CDR3aa: CASSFSRTSTDTQYF; CDR3nt: TGTGCCAGCAGTTTTAGCCGAACTAGCACAGATACGCAGTATTTT; j_gene: TRBJ2-3; v_gene: TRBV6-5; abundance: .; d_gene: .
CDR3aa: CASRPQGQETQYF; CDR3nt: TGTGCCAGTAGACCGCAGGGCCAAGAGACCCAGTACTTC; j_gene: TRBJ2-5; v_gene: TRBV9; abundance: .; d_gene: .
CDR3aa: CAWKEQANDGYTF; CDR3nt: TGTGCCTGGAAGGAACAGGCGAACGATGGCTACACCTTC; j_gene: TRBJ1-2; v_gene: TRBV30; abundance: .; d_gene: .
CDR3aa: CASSLGLIQGPKNIQYF; CDR3nt: TGCGCCAGCAGCTTGGGTCTTATACAGGGACCCAAAAACATTCAGTACTTC; j_gene: TRBJ2-4; v_gene: TRBV5-1; abundance: .; d_gene: .
CDR3aa: CSVESGRRSQYF; CDR3nt: TGCAGCGTTGAATCCGGCCGACGTTCCCAGTACTTC; j_gene: TRBJ2-5; v_gene: TRBV29-1; abundance: .; d_gene: .
CDR3aa: CSVAVTGGTYEQYF; CDR3nt: TGCAGCGTTGCGGTGACAGGGGGGACTTACGAGCAGTACTTC; j_gene: TRBJ2-7; v_gene: TRBV29-1; abundance: .; d_gene: TRBD1
CDR3aa: CAISLAVNTGELFF; CDR3nt: TGTGCCATCAGCTTAGCGGTAAACACCGGGGAGCTGTTTTTT; j_gene: TRBJ2-2; v_gene: TRBV10-3; abundance: .; d_gene: .
CDR3aa: CAWSFKQGTITDTQYF; CDR3nt: TGTGCCTGGAGTTTTAAACAGGGAACTATCACAGATACGCAGTATTTT; j_gene: TRBJ2-3; v_gene: TRBV30; abundance: .; d_gene: .
CDR3aa: CASSLAQGWSGDEAFF; CDR3nt: TGTGCCAGCAGTTTAGCACAGGGGTGGTCCGGGGATGAAGCTTTCTTT; j_gene: TRBJ1-1; v_gene: TRBV27; abundance: .; d_gene: TRBD1
CDR3aa: CASSPGTGLPYEQYF; CDR3nt: TGTGCCAGTAGTCCGGGGACAGGCCTTCCCTACGAGCAGTACTTC; j_gene: TRBJ2-7; v_gene: TRBV19; abundance: .; d_gene: TRBD1
CDR3aa: CASSDPGVYEQYF; CDR3nt: TGCGCCAGCAGTGACCCCGGGGTCTACGAGCAGTACTTC; j_gene: TRBJ2-7; v_gene: TRBV10-2; abundance: once; d_gene: .
CDR3aa: CASSFLGINEKLFF; CDR3nt: TGTGCCAGCAGTTTCTTAGGGATTAATGAAAAACTGTTTTTT; j_gene: TRBJ1-4; v_gene: TRBV28; abundance: .; d_gene: .
CDR3aa: CASSVDLGGGWADTQYF; CDR3nt: TGTGCCAGCAGCGTTGATCTCGGAGGGGGGTGGGCAGATACGCAGTATTTT; j_gene: TRBJ2-3; v_gene: TRBV9; abundance: .; d_gene: .
CDR3aa: CASSVDGTSGVVNEQFF; CDR3nt: TGTGCCAGCAGCGTAGATGGGACTAGCGGGGTAGTTAATGAGCAGTTCTTC; j_gene: TRBJ2-1; v_gene: TRBV9; abundance: .; d_gene: TRBD2